The rows below give T cell receptor beta chains drawn from one sample of a study of cytomegalovirus exposure and HLA in healthy donors. TCRdb keeps only in-frame clones here, not all; method: immunoSEQ multiplex PCR. The table has roughly 120,000 clones, 60% to 85% seen once. The sequencing sample was made of PBMCs. These receptors all come from a human donor in good health. The conserved cysteine and the conserved F or W are not part of the CDR3 here. For some rows the clone size is stated as once, few or many, or as a class when expanded; others skip it.

CDR3 protein: ASSLDRGRLSEQF; V gene: TRBV28; clone size: .; J gene: TRBJ2-1
CDR3 protein: ASSFGGLDEQY; V gene: TRBV27; clone size: once; J gene: TRBJ2-7
CDR3 protein: ASSSDLASYEQY; V gene: TRBV5-6; clone size: once; J gene: .
CDR3 protein: ASKLSTSPGYGYT; V gene: TRBV6-6; clone size: .; J gene: TRBJ1-2
CDR3 protein: ASSEALAGATDTQY; V gene: TRBV19; clone size: .; J gene: TRBJ2-3
CDR3 protein: ASSGTSGVRAQY; V gene: TRBV10-1; clone size: few; J gene: TRBJ2-3
CDR3 protein: ASSPTGGWNSGANVLT; V gene: TRBV18; clone size: .; J gene: TRBJ2-6
CDR3 protein: ASSGAGARATNEKLF; V gene: TRBV6-4; clone size: once; J gene: TRBJ1-4
CDR3 protein: ATSRDLPGQPNEKLF; V gene: TRBV15; clone size: .; J gene: TRBJ1-4
CDR3 protein: SASASQPQH; V gene: TRBV20-1; clone size: .; J gene: TRBJ1-5
CDR3 protein: ASSQAWLDEQF; V gene: TRBV4-1; clone size: .; J gene: TRBJ2-1
CDR3 protein: ASSLLDRGENQPQH; V gene: TRBV28; clone size: .; J gene: TRBJ1-5